The following is a TCR beta chain sequence with its context. V lost 2 bases, J lost 2 bases, and 7 bases lay in between. The CDR3 is 14 residues long. Germline V gives CDR1 MDHEN, CDR2 SYDVKM. This record belongs to a study of shared clonotypes between healthy human individuals. Study context: The cohort had a couple of women and a few men, ages 18 to 49.

Loaded into unsorted PBMC replicate PCRs was around 330 ng DNA, approximately 33,000 T cell genomes. Clones were sequenced by immunoSEQ multiplex PCR, and TCRdb holds only the in-frame ones, with some missing. This table has 400,000 to 500,000 clones, 79% appearing once. The rearrangement links TRBV28 to TRBJ1-3, with D unresolved. The sequenced sample was PBMCs. This clonotype was sampled from a woman aged 40-49 years in good health. Some clones in this sample may be carry-over from other donors' samples. The CDR3 here is CASSLLVAGNTIYF. CDR3 coding DNA: TGTGCCAGCAGTTTACTAGTGGCTGGAAACACCATATATTTT. Based on the CDR3 plus reference TRBV28 and TRBJ1-3, the full variable domain is DVKVTQSSRYLVKRTGEKVFLECVQDMDHENMFWYRQDPGLGLRLIYFSYDVKMKEKGDIPEGYSVSREKKERFSLILESASTNQTSMYLCASSLLVAGNTIYFGEGSWLTVV.